This T cell receptor (beta chain) was obtained from a study of vaccination effects on CD4 cells after COVID-19. Germline values: CDR1 SGHRS, CDR2 YFSETQ. J was trimmed by 0 bases and V by 2 bases; bases with no gene match: 12. The CDR3 runs to 19 residues. Produced via immunoSEQ multiplex PCR; TCRdb's table is partial and in-frame only. Counted here are tens of thousands of clones, 60% to 75% occurring once; the ten biggest clones make up 17%. With the ViraFEST assay, the study expanded antigen-specific CD4+ T cells using viral peptide pools, then sequenced them. At the end of roughly ten days of culture, CD4+ T cells were isolated. BNT162b2 vaccine or mRNA-1273 vaccine was given to participants in two doses. Vaccinated recipients, who were negative for nucleocapsid antibodies, had no history of SARS-CoV-2 infection. On days 3 and 7, fresh IL-2 medium replaced half the medium. Regarding this clone: Its cognate antigen is unknown.

Sequences were derived from CD4+ T cells from PBMCs cultured with HCoV-OC43 spike peptides, sampled after COVID-19 vaccination. Sample subset: HCoV-OC43 spike overlapping peptide pool stimulation. The V and J genes are TRBV5-1 and TRBJ1-3; the match to TRBD1 covers 9 bases. The TCR originated in a human donor who received a COVID-19 vaccine. CDR3 DNA sequence: TGCGCCAGCAGCTTACGCGCGGCGGGACAGGGAGACTCTGGAAACACCATATATTTT. The encoded protein is CASSLRAAGQGDSGNTIYF.